The entry that follows covers one TCR beta chain sequence. Its specificity is unknown. At one end, the junction sequence differs from germline, possibly due to a read error. The CDR3 is made up of 17 amino acids. Germline values: CDR1 SGHAT, CDR2 FQNNGV. The entry originates in a study of T-cell reconstitution after alpha-beta-depleted transplantation in children. General study results and limits: Where some patients showed high TCRbeta diversity at day 60, it came from recipient T cells and thymic progenitors that had survived.

Unique molecular identifiers were incorporated when the TCRbeta library was constructed. TCRdb recomputed calls from the PCR reads with MiXCR, one row per CDR3 protein. The sample comprises a few hundred thousand distinct CDR3 sequences, 13% of which are singletons, and approximately 2% rests with the top ten. The starting material was PBMCs, mostly from graft donor cells, obtained 360 days after TCRalphabeta/CD19-depleted stem cell transplant. This chain joins TRBV11-2 and TRBJ2-1, with 9 nucleotides matching TRBD2. The TCR sequence derives from a male patient aged 10-17 years who had a stem cell transplant for acute myeloid leukemia, so the T cells may come from the graft donor. As DNA, the CDR3 is TGTGCCAGCAGCTTAGGGGTGCGGGAGGGCCGTATCCCTCGAATGATCTTC. Encoded protein: CASSLGVREGRIPRMIF.